This T cell receptor beta chain came from a study of T cell clonotyping in hematopoietic cell transplantation. In the study overall: Pretransplant recipient samples were taken after cytoreduction.

J lost 8 bases, V lost 0 bases, and 11 bases had no gene match. The CDR3 consists of 16 residues. The germline gives CDR1 WNHNN, CDR2 SYGVQD (reference sequence). Time point denoted: recipient sample about 28 days before transplant, after cytoreduction. Turning to this clone: Its antigen remains unknown.

Overall study findings and caveats: After transplant, recipient diversity fell while pathologically expanded clonotypes grew through day 180.

Some clones are missing from TCRdb's copy, which holds only in-frame ones; the method was immunoSEQ multiplex PCR. The sample shows roughly 44,000 clones, 85% of them seen only once. The material was peripheral blood mononuclear cells, obtained before stem cell transplant. The chain combines TRBV10-1 with TRBJ1-2; 8 bases fit TRBD1. The clonotype comes from a man between 60 and 75 years old with acute myeloid leukemia. Some clones in this sample may be carry-over from other donors' samples. This CDR3 is CASSESTGAKRGGYTF. The CDR3, as DNA: TGCGCCAGCAGTGAGTCGACAGGGGCTAAGAGAGGGGGCTACACCTTC.